The sequence of this T cell receptor (beta chain) was determined in a study of sequential checkpoint blockade in melanoma. Only in-frame clones appear in the TCRdb table, and some are missing; sequencing was by immunoSEQ multiplex PCR. The sample includes tens of thousands of clones, 75% to 90% of them seen just once. The germline V gene encodes CDR1 SGHVS and CDR2 FQNEAQ. This CDR3 region has 17 residues. V dropped 1 base and J dropped 0 bases, with 16 bases sitting between them. The treatment: randomized to nivolumab then ipilimumab (arm A) or the reverse (arm B). This sequence joins TRBV7-8 and TRBJ2-7, with D perhaps TRBD1 (5 bases). The specimen comprised CD8+ T cells sorted from blood (inferred from file names), sampled from a patient given nivolumab and ipilimumab in sequence. The clonotype was recovered from a human donor with melanoma. The CDR3 region has the DNA TGTGCCAGCAGCTTAGGTAGGGTGCAGGGCAGCTCCTACGAGCAGTACTTC. It specifies CASSLGRVQGSSYEQYF.